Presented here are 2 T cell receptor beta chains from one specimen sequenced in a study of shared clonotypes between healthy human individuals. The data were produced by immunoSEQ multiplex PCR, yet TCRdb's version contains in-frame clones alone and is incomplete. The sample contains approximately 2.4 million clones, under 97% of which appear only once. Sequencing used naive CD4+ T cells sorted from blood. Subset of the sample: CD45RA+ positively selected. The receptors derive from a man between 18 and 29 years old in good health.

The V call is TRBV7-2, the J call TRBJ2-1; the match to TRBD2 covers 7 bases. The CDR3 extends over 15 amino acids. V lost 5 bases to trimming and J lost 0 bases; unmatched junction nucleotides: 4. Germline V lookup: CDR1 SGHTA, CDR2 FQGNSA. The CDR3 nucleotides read TGTGCCAGCAGCATTGGCGGGAGCTCCTACAATGAGCAGTTCTTC. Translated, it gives CASSIGGSSYNEQFF.

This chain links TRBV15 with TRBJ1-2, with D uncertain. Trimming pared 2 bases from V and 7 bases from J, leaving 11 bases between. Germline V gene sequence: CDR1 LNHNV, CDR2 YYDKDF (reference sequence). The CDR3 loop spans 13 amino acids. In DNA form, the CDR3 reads TGTGCCACCAGCAGAAAGGGCTGGGGTGGCTACACCTTC. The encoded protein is CATSRKGWGGYTF.